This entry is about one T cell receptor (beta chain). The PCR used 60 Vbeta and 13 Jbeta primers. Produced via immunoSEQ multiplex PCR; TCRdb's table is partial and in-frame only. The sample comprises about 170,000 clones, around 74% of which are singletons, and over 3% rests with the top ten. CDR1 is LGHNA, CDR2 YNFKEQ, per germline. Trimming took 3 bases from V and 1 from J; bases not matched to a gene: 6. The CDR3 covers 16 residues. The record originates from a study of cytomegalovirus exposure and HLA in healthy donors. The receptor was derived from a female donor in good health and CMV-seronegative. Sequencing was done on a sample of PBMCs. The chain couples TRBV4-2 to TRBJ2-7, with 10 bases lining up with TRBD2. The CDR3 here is CASSHIAGGGSYEQYF. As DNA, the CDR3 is TGTGCCAGCAGCCATATAGCGGGGGGTGGGTCCTACGAGCAGTACTTC.